The 27 T cell receptor beta chains in this list originate from one sample, sequenced in a study of long-term antiretroviral therapy in people with HIV. The assay used was immunoSEQ (version v3.0), run at survey level. Sequencing used immunoSEQ multiplex PCR; TCRdb keeps in-frame clones, though not all of them. The data show tens of thousands of clones, approximately 90% seen once. The sample here was unsorted PBMCs, taken 3.1 years after starting antiretroviral therapy. The receptors originated from a man aged 18 to 35 with HIV.

This chain uses TRBV19 with TRBJ1-2, with D tentatively TRBD1 (5 bases). CDR3 length: 13 residues. The V end was cut by 8 bases, the J end by 4 bases, with 14 bases between. Germline values: CDR1 LNHDA, CDR2 SQIVND (reference sequence). This CDR3 is CASSPGGAYGYTF. The CDR3 DNA sequence: TGTGCCAGTTCGCCGGGGGGAGCCTATGGCTACACCTTC.

This sequence joins TRBV29-1 and TRBJ2-3, with D possibly TRBD2 on 6 matching bases. Trimming stripped 7 bases from V and 3 bases from J, with 17 bases between. The CDR3 runs 14 residues. Germline CDR1 is SQVTM and CDR2 is ANQGSEA. This CDR3 is CSAWTNPDTDTQYF. In nucleotides, the CDR3 is TGCAGCGCCTGGACTAATCCCGATACAGATACGCAGTATTTT.

This sequence joins TRBV5-4 and TRBJ2-1, with a weak D call TRBD1 (5 bases). The V gene lost 2 bases and the J gene lost 2 bases, with 8 bases spanning the gap. The CDR3 contains 14 residues. Germline lookup yields CDR1 SGHNT and CDR2 YYREEE (reference sequence). CDR3 region: CASSLGQTYNEQFF. The CDR3 bases are TGTGCCAGCAGCTTAGGACAAACCTACAATGAGCAGTTCTTC.

The CDR3, as DNA: TGTGCCAGCAGTGACCGGGGGCGCTATGGCTACACCTTC. Encoded protein: CASSDRGRYGYTF. The J gene is TRBJ1-2, the V gene TRBV7-9, with D maybe TRBD1 (6 bases). The CDR3 is made up of 13 amino acids. V gave up 6 bases and J gave up 4 bases, with 12 bases separating them. CDR1 SEHNR and CDR2 FQNEAQ come from the germline V gene (reference sequence).

This chain connects TRBV2 to TRBJ1-1, with D tentatively TRBD1 (5 bases). Germline CDR1 SNHLY, CDR2 FYNNEI. V lost 6 bases and J lost 1, with 21 bases in between. This CDR3 region has 17 residues. The DNA for the CDR3 is TGTGCCAGCAGCCCTATTCCGGGGCCCGAGGAGAACACTGAAGCTTTCTTT. This sequence encodes CASSPIPGPEENTEAFF.

V gene TRBV4-3 combines with J gene TRBJ1-3; D uncertain. CDR1 and CDR2 from the germline V gene are LGHNA and YSLEER. The V end lost 0 bases, the J end lost 0 bases, and 15 bases lay between the germline ends. This CDR3 is built from 18 residues. The CDR3 coding sequence is TGCGCCAGCAGCCAAGATTTCCAAGACGCGAGCTCTGGAAACACCATATATTTT. It translates to CASSQDFQDASSGNTIYF.

The chain is built from TRBV30 and TRBJ2-1; D possibly matches TRBD1 or TRBD2 (7 bases each). Germline V CDR1 and CDR2: GTSNPN, SVGIG (reference sequence). V lost 8 bases to trimming and J lost 9 bases, with 14 bases between them. This CDR3 has 11 residues. The CDR3 reads CAAQGGAEQFF. Here the CDR3 DNA reads TGTGCCGCCCAGGGGGGGGCTGAGCAGTTCTTC. The full variable domain, with the rest looked up from reference TRBV30 and TRBJ2-1, is SQTIHQWPATLVQPVGSPLSLECTVEGTSNPNLYWYRQAAGRGLQLLFYSVGIGQISSEVPQNLSASRPQDRQFILSSKKLLLSDSGFYLCAAQGGAEQFFGPGTRLTVL.

This chain uses TRBV19 with TRBJ1-5; 7 bases are a match to TRBD1. CDR1 is LNHDA and CDR2 is SQIVND in the germline V gene (reference sequence). The CDR3 sequence is 15 residues long. Germline trimming cut 5 bases from V and 3 bases from J; bases unmatched to any gene: 7. CDR3 residues: CASSDRQGDNQPQHF. CDR3 nucleotides: TGTGCCAGTAGTGATAGACAGGGCGACAATCAGCCCCAGCATTTT.

This chain uses TRBV9 with TRBJ2-2, with D hard to call. The germline V gene encodes CDR1 SGDLS and CDR2 YYNGEE. The V end lost 1 base, the J end lost 6 bases, and 7 bases lay between the germline ends. The CDR3 is 13 residues long. CDR3 nucleotide sequence: TGTGCCAGCAGCGTATTGAGTCCCGGGGAGCTGTTTTTT. Translating gives CASSVLSPGELFF.

This clone was seen a single time. The rearrangement joins TRBV19 to TRBJ2-1; D gene unclear. The V gene lost 8 bases and the J gene lost 7 bases, with 18 bases spanning the gap. Germline loops: CDR1 LNHDA, CDR2 SQIVND (reference sequence). CDR3 size: 14 residues. The CDR3 nucleotides read TGTGCCAGTTCTTTTCGTAGCCCCATTAATGAGCAGTTCTTC. Amino acid sequence: CASSFRSPINEQFF. Variable domain in full (rest from reference TRBV19 and TRBJ2-1): DGGITQSPKYLFRKEGQNVTLSCEQNLNHDAMYWYRQDPGQGLRLIYYSQIVNDFQKGDIAEGYSVSREKKESFPLTVTSAQKNPTAFYLCASSFRSPINEQFFGPGTRLTVL.

The CDR3 loop reads CASSPLGRSSYNSPLHF. Written as DNA, the CDR3 is TGTGCCAGCAGCCCCCTGGGGAGGAGCTCCTATAATTCACCCCTCCACTTT. This chain links TRBV7-8 with TRBJ1-6; unclear D gene. The germline CDR1 and CDR2 sequences are SGHVS and FQNEAQ. This CDR3 region has 17 residues. V was trimmed by 5 bases and J by 0 bases, leaving 14 bases between them.

The J gene is TRBJ1-1, the V gene TRBV7-6; D possibly corresponds to TRBD1 (5 bases). The CDR3 length is 13 residues. Germline V gives CDR1 SGHVS, CDR2 FNYEAQ. V shed 4 bases and J shed 5 bases, with 11 bases lying between them. The CDR3 is CASSSTVPTEAFF. The CDR3 coding sequence is TGTGCCAGCAGCTCGACAGTTCCTACTGAAGCTTTCTTT.

This chain joins TRBV7-9 and TRBJ1-1; D is uncertain. The CDR3 extends over 14 amino acids. Trimming took off 1 base at V and 2 bases at J, with 8 bases between the two ends. The germline V gene has CDR1 SEHNR and CDR2 FQNEAQ (reference sequence). CDR3 coding DNA: TGTGCCAGCAGCTTAGTCACAGCTAACACTGAAGCTTTCTTT. This translates into CASSLVTANTEAFF.

The J gene is TRBJ2-5, the V gene TRBV4-1; a possible D gene is TRBD2 (6 bases). The CDR3 runs to 15 residues. V shed 4 bases and J shed 2 bases, with 14 bases lying between them. Germline V lookup: CDR1 MGHRA, CDR2 YSYEKL. The CDR3 is CASSPPGGIQETQYF. CDR3 coding DNA: TGCGCCAGCAGCCCGCCTGGCGGGATACAAGAGACCCAGTACTTC.

The chain combines TRBV30 with TRBJ1-6; D remains ambiguous. Trimming removed 4 bases from V and 7 bases from J, with 11 bases in between. The CDR3 loop spans 13 amino acids. CDR1 is GTSNPN, CDR2 SVGIG, per germline (reference sequence). The CDR3: CAWTEHGNSPLHF. CDR3 DNA sequence: TGTGCCTGGACCGAGCACGGGAATTCACCCCTCCACTTT.

The chain uses TRBV6-1 and TRBJ1-1; D not certain. V was pared by 6 bases and J by 6 bases, with 11 bases between. The CDR3 covers 12 residues. Per the germline V gene, CDR1 is MNHNS and CDR2 is SASEGT. The chain's CDR3 is CASRDLFPEAFF. The CDR3 coding sequence is TGTGCCAGCAGGGACCTTTTCCCTGAAGCTTTCTTT.

Notes on this clone: The junction does not match germline at one end; this may be a read error. The chain is built from TRBV5-1 and TRBJ2-7; D unclear. The germline V gene has CDR1 SGHRS and CDR2 YFSETQ. This CDR3 spans 12 amino acids. The CDR3 protein is CASSFGIYEQYF. The CDR3, as DNA: TGTGCCAGCAGCTTTGGGATCTACGAGCAGTACTTC.

The DNA of the CDR3 is TGTGCCGGAGGAGGGGGGCCGGCGGAGACCCAGTACTTC. Amino acid sequence: CAGGGGPAETQYF. This chain links TRBV6-5 with TRBJ2-5; the D gene could be TRBD1 or TRBD2 (6 bases each). Germline assignment: CDR1 MNHEY and CDR2 SVGAGI. The CDR3 totals 13 residues. Trimming took 11 bases from V and 5 from J, leaving 18 bases between them.

The J gene is TRBJ2-5, the V gene TRBV6-1; D is unresolved. The germline gives CDR1 MNHNS, CDR2 SASEGT. The CDR3 covers 13 residues. The V end lost 2 bases, the J end lost 10 bases, and 14 bases lay between the germline ends. This CDR3 reads CASSESGGVGQYF. The CDR3 nucleotides are TGTGCCAGCAGTGAATCGGGTGGTGTGGGCCAGTACTTC.

The chain employs TRBV6-6 and TRBJ1-5; D unclear. There are 11 residues in the CDR3. Germline V gene data show CDR1 as MNHNY and CDR2 as SVGAGI (reference sequence). V was cut by 2 bases and J by 8 bases, with 4 bases left in between. The CDR3 DNA follows: TGTGCCAGCAGTTACGGAGAGCCCCAGCATTTT. It yields the protein CASSYGEPQHF.

The chain uses TRBV10-2 and TRBJ2-5; D uncertain. CDR1 and CDR2 (germline): WSHSY, SAAADI. This CDR3 is built from 14 residues. With 6 bases removed from V and 2 bases from J, the gap between germline ends came to 13 bases. CDR3 loop: CASSPGRLQETQYF. Written as DNA, the CDR3 is TGCGCCAGCAGCCCCGGACGGTTACAAGAGACCCAGTACTTC.

The chain joins TRBV9 to TRBJ2-1; no clear D. Germline V lookup: CDR1 SGDLS, CDR2 YYNGEE. CDR3 length: 12 amino acids. V lost 0 bases, J lost 5 bases, and 3 bases lay in between. This chain's CDR3 is CASSVADNEQFF. The CDR3 DNA reads TGTGCCAGCAGCGTAGCGGACAATGAGCAGTTCTTC.

The chain links TRBV7-2 to TRBJ1-1; D might be TRBD1 (5 bases). V lost 5 bases, J lost 0 bases, and 13 bases lay in between. Germline CDR1 reads SGHTA; CDR2 reads FQGNSA. This CDR3 has 15 amino acids. The CDR3 DNA is TGTGCCAGCAGCCCGAAGGGACGGATGAACACTGAAGCTTTCTTT. It specifies CASSPKGRMNTEAFF.

The gene calls are TRBV5-4 and TRBJ2-2; tentative D call: TRBD1 (6 bases). Trimming cost V 4 bases and J 7 bases, with 11 bases left between them. The CDR3 is made up of 13 amino acids. Germline CDR1 reads SGHNT; CDR2 reads YYREEE (reference sequence). CDR3 nucleotide sequence: TGTGCCAGCAGCGCCCAGGGGATCGGGGAGCTGTTTTTT. Translated: CASSAQGIGELFF.

The V call is TRBV4-3, the J call TRBJ2-3; possible D gene TRBD2, 6 bases. CDR1 LGHNA and CDR2 YSLEER come from the germline V gene. Trimming pared 4 bases from V and 5 bases from J, leaving 19 bases between. CDR3 length: 16 amino acids. The CDR3 nucleotides read TGCGCCAGCAGCCCCGGAATAGGGAGGAAAGGAGATACGCAGTATTTT. It specifies CASSPGIGRKGDTQYF.

The chain employs TRBV11-3 and TRBJ2-1; 7 bases align to TRBD1. J gave up 6 bases and V 11 bases, and 13 bases lay outside the gene matches. The CDR3 loop spans 14 amino acids. CDR1 SGHNT and CDR2 YENEEA come from the germline V gene. The CDR3 here is CAESETGSPNEQFF. In nucleotides, the CDR3 is TGTGCCGAAAGTGAGACAGGGTCCCCCAATGAGCAGTTCTTC. Using reference TRBV11-3 and TRBJ2-1 for the parts outside the CDR3, the full variable domain is EAGVVQSPRYKIIEKKQPVAFWCNPISGHNTLYWYLQNLGQGPELLIRYENEEAVDDSQLPKDRFSAERLKGVDSTLKIQPAELGDSAVYLCAESETGSPNEQFFGPGTRLTVL.

J is TRBJ2-2 and V is TRBV11-3, with D possibly TRBD1 on 5 matching bases. The V and J ends lost 5 bases and 4 bases respectively, with 11 bases between them. Germline CDR1 is SGHNT and CDR2 is YENEEA. The CDR3 is 14 amino acids. This CDR3 is CASSPAGFTGELFF. CDR3 nucleotides: TGTGCCAGCAGCCCGGCAGGGTTCACCGGGGAGCTGTTTTTT.